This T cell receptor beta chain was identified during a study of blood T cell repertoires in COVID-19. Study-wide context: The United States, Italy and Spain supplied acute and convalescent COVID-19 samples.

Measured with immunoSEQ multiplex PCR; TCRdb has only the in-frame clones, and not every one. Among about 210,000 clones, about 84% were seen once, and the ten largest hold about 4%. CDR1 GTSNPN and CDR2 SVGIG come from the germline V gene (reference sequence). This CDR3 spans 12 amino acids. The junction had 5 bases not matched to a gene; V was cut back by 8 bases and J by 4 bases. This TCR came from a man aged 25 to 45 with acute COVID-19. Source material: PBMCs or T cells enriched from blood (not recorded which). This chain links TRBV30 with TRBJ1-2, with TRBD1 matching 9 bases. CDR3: CARKDRGYGYTF. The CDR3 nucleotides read TGTGCCCGAAAGGACAGGGGCTATGGCTACACCTTC.